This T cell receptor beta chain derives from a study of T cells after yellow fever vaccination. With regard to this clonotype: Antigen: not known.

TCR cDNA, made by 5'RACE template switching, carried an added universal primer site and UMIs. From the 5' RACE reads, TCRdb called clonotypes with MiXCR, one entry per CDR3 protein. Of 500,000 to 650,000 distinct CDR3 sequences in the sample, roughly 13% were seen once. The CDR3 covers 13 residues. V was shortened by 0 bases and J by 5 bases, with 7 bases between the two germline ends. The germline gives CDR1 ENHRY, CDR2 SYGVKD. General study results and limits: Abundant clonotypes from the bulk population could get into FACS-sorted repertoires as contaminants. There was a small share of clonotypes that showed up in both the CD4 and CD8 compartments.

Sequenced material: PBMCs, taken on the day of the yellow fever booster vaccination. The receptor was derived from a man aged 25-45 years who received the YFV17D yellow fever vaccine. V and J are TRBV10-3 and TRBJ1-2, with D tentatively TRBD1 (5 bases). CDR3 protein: CAISESAGYGYTF. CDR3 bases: TGTGCCATCAGTGAGTCGGCAGGGTATGGCTACACCTTC.